The rows below give T cell receptor beta chains drawn from one sample of a study of blood T cell repertoires in COVID-19. Some clones are missing from TCRdb's copy, which holds only in-frame ones; the method was immunoSEQ multiplex PCR. This table holds about 52,000 clones, over 75% found once. Sequenced material: peripheral blood. These receptors originate from a human donor with active COVID-19. The donor label of this sample is uncertain. Each CDR3 is given with its conserved first and last residue. D genes are given only for firm matches. Some rows have no size entry. The others give once, few or many, or a class for an expanded clone.

TRBV4-1	TRBJ2-2	NA	TRBD2	CASSQEWSGGATGELFF	TGCGCCAGCAGCCAAGAATGGAGCGGGGGGGCGACCGGGGAGCTGTTTTTT
TRBV4-3	TRBJ2-1	NA	TRBD2	CASSPGTSGYNEQFF	TGCGCCAGCAGCCCGGGGACTAGCGGTTACAATGAGCAGTTCTTC
TRBV4-1	TRBJ1-2	NA	NA	CASSQVDGQIYGYTF	TGCGCCAGCAGCCAAGTTGATGGACAGATCTATGGCTACACCTTC
TRBV4-1	TRBJ1-5	NA	NA	CASSSTGFGVQPQHF	TGCGCCAGCAGCTCCACAGGGTTTGGAGTTCAGCCCCAGCATTTT
TRBV10-2	TRBJ2-7	NA	TRBD2	CASSELAGQEQYF	TGCGCCAGCAGTGAACTAGCGGGTCAAGAGCAGTACTTC
TRBV7-9	TRBJ1-1	NA	TRBD1	CASSQPGTANTEAFF	TGTGCCAGCAGCCAACCCGGGACAGCGAACACTGAAGCTTTCTTT
TRBV9	TRBJ2-5	NA	TRBD2	CASSVAPRRGGGETQYF	TGTGCCAGCAGCGTAGCTCCTAGGCGGGGGGGCGGAGAGACCCAGTACTTC
TRBV4-2	TRBJ2-7	NA	TRBD2	CASSQDQTGGSYEQYF	TGTGCCAGCAGCCAAGATCAGACGGGGGGATCCTACGAGCAGTACTTC
TRBV5-1	TRBJ1-1	NA	NA	CASSASGLNTEAFF	TGCGCCAGCAGTGCTAGTGGTTTGAACACTGAAGCTTTCTTT
TRBV9	TRBJ2-5	NA	TRBD1	CASSPHRGWETQYF	TGTGCCAGCAGCCCTCACAGGGGCTGGGAGACCCAGTACTTC
TRBV9	TRBJ2-7	NA	TRBD1	CASSVDRGYEQYF	TGTGCCAGCAGCGTAGACAGGGGCTACGAGCAGTACTTC
TRBV29-1	TRBJ1-1	NA	TRBD1	CSATGNNEAFF	TGCAGCGCGACAGGGAATAATGAAGCTTTCTTT
TRBV7-9	TRBJ1-2	NA	NA	CASSLVSPANYGYTF	TGTGCCAGCAGCTTAGTGTCCCCAGCTAACTATGGCTACACCTTC
TRBV6-5	TRBJ1-2	few	TRBD1	CASSHDRVDGYTF	TGTGCCAGCAGTCATGACAGGGTTGACGGCTACACCTTC
TRBV14	TRBJ2-7	NA	NA	CASSQRSLAGTGSYEQYF	TGTGCCAGCAGCCAAAGATCCTTGGCAGGTACTGGCTCCTACGAGCAGTACTTC
TRBV24-1	TRBJ2-5	NA	TRBD2	CATSRGGDKETQYF	TGTGCCACCAGTCGGGGGGGCGATAAAGAGACCCAGTACTTC
TRBV24-1	TRBJ2-1	once	TRBD2	CATRFSPGLAGAPRGDEQFF	TGTGCCACCAGATTTTCCCCGGGACTAGCGGGGGCCCCCCGGGGTGATGAGCAGTTCTTC
TRBV19	TRBJ2-7	NA	NA	CASSELRGREQYF	TGTGCCAGTAGCGAGCTAAGGGGTCGCGAGCAGTACTTC
TRBV6-1	TRBJ2-1	few	NA	CASSEGRASRHEQFF	TGTGCCAGCAGTGAAGGTAGGGCTAGCAGGCATGAGCAGTTCTTC
TRBV6-6	TRBJ2-3	NA	TRBD2	CASSYSARGGEDTQYF	TGTGCCAGCAGTTACTCTGCGCGGGGGGGTGAGGATACGCAGTATTTT
TRBV6-2/TRBV6-3	TRBJ1-5	NA	NA	CASSYFGNSNQPQHF	TGTGCCAGCAGTTACTTCGGTAATAGCAATCAGCCCCAGCATTTT
TRBV27	TRBJ2-1	NA	TRBD2	CASSEPGLARHEQFF	TGTGCCAGCAGTGAACCGGGACTAGCTCGTCATGAGCAGTTCTTC
TRBV18	TRBJ2-7	NA	TRBD1	CASSPDRGVYF	TGTGCCAGCTCACCCGACAGGGGAGTATACTTC
TRBV11-2	TRBJ2-5	NA	NA	CASSLDPLDSEETQYF	TGTGCCAGCAGCTTAGACCCCTTAGACAGTGAAGAGACCCAGTACTTC
TRBV15	TRBJ2-3	NA	NA	CATSRDRATDTQYF	TGTGCCACCAGCAGAGACAGAGCGACAGATACGCAGTATTTT
TRBV5-4	TRBJ2-5	NA	TRBD2	CASSPGGRGGAQETQYF	TGTGCCAGCAGCCCTGGGGGGCGGGGGGGCGCCCAAGAGACCCAGTACTTC
TRBV28	TRBJ2-7	few	TRBD2	CASCEVAGGPYEQYF	TGTGCCAGCTGTGAAGTAGCGGGGGGCCCCTACGAGCAGTACTTC
TRBV9	TRBJ1-1	NA	TRBD1	CASSVGQDTEAFF	TGTGCCAGCAGCGTGGGACAGGACACTGAAGCTTTCTTT
TRBV4-3	TRBJ1-6	NA	NA	CASSQDFGNSPLHF	TGCGCCAGCAGCCAAGATTTCGGGAATTCACCCCTCCACTTT
TRBV19	TRBJ2-3	NA	TRBD2	CASSIAGGQNTQYF	TGTGCCAGTAGTATAGCGGGGGGGCAAAATACGCAGTATTTT
TRBV3-1/TRBV3-2	TRBJ1-6	NA	TRBD1	CASSQGQANSPLHF	TGTGCCAGCAGCCAGGGACAGGCCAATTCACCCCTCCACTTT
TRBV3-1/TRBV3-2	TRBJ2-7	NA	NA	CASSQQGTHEQYF	TGTGCCAGCAGCCAACAGGGTACCCACGAGCAGTACTTC
TRBV7-2	TRBJ2-5	NA	TRBD1	CASRGQDEAGGWTQYF	TGTGCCAGCAGGGGACAGGATGAGGCAGGTGGATGGACCCAGTACTTC
TRBV6-5	TRBJ2-1	NA	TRBD2	CACCRGGGGYNEQFF	TGTGCCTGCTGCCGTGGGGGCGGGGGGTACAATGAGCAGTTCTTC
TRBV12-3/TRBV12-4	TRBJ2-1	NA	NA	CASSFSEDEQFF	TGTGCCAGCAGTTTCTCAGAGGATGAGCAGTTCTTC
TRBV29-1	TRBJ1-2	NA	NA	CSVLLNSERPYGYTF	TGCAGCGTCCTCCTTAACAGTGAAAGGCCGTATGGCTACACCTTC
TRBV3-1/TRBV3-2	TRBJ1-1	NA	TRBD1	CASSQVDWTGGIAEAFF	TGTGCCAGCAGCCAAGTTGATTGGACAGGGGGCATCGCTGAAGCTTTCTTT
TRBV28	TRBJ2-5	NA	TRBD2	CASSLGTSGGQETQYF	TGTGCCAGCAGTTTAGGGACTAGCGGGGGTCAAGAGACCCAGTACTTC
TRBV6-2/TRBV6-3	TRBJ1-1	NA	NA	CASSSAGAEAFF	TGTGCCAGCAGTTCTGCGGGCGCTGAAGCTTTCTTT
TRBV7-9	TRBJ2-1	NA	NA	CASSLAKGVYNEQFF	TGTGCCAGCAGCTTAGCGAAAGGGGTTTACAATGAGCAGTTCTTC
TRBV2	TRBJ2-2	NA	TRBD2	CASSEASGGARTGELFF	TGTGCCAGCAGTGAAGCTAGCGGGGGGGCTCGTACCGGGGAGCTGTTTTTT
TRBV4-3	TRBJ2-7	NA	NA	CASSQDTRGGYEQYF	TGCGCCAGCAGCCAAGACACGAGGGGGGGCTACGAGCAGTACTTC
TRBV19	TRBJ2-3	NA	NA	CASSIFYITDTQYF	TGTGCCAGTAGTATATTTTATATCACAGATACGCAGTATTTT
TRBV27	TRBJ2-3	NA	TRBD1	CASSLGQGRTDTQYF	TGTGCCAGCAGTTTGGGACAGGGTAGAACAGATACGCAGTATTTT
TRBV4-1	TRBJ2-3	NA	NA	CASSQAPGGTDTQYF	TGCGCCAGCAGCCAAGCCCCAGGGGGCACAGATACGCAGTATTTT
TRBV6-6	TRBJ1-2	NA	NA	CASSYGRNRLDYGYTF	TGTGCCAGCAGTTACGGCCGAAACCGACTAGACTATGGCTACACCTTC
TRBV18	TRBJ2-1	once	TRBD2	CASSPPVISGGTILYNEQFF	TGTGCCAGCTCACCACCGGTAATCAGCGGGGGGACGATTTTATACAATGAGCAGTTCTTC
TRBV28	TRBJ2-7	NA	TRBD2	CASSLASGEYEQYF	TGTGCCAGCAGTTTAGCTAGCGGGGAGTACGAGCAGTACTTC
TRBV3-1/TRBV3-2	TRBJ2-3	NA	NA	CASSQVQGLVQYF	TGTGCCAGCAGCCAAGTCCAGGGGCTTGTGCAGTATTTT
TRBV28	TRBJ1-2	NA	NA	CASCQGDGLYGYTF	TGTGCCAGCTGTCAAGGGGATGGCCTCTATGGCTACACCTTC
TRBV9	TRBJ1-2	NA	NA	CASSVPGTLGYTF	TGTGCCAGCAGCGTGCCCGGTACCCTTGGCTACACCTTC
TRBV19	TRBJ2-6	NA	NA	CASSYGDSGANVLTF	TGTGCCAGTAGTTACGGGGACTCTGGGGCCAACGTCCTGACTTTC
TRBV7-2	TRBJ2-1	NA	NA	CASSDRYNEQFF	TGTGCCAGCAGCGATAGATACAATGAGCAGTTCTTC
TRBV15	TRBJ2-1	NA	NA	CATSRDEVRTNEQFF	TGTGCCACCAGCAGAGATGAGGTCAGAACCAATGAGCAGTTCTTC
TRBV15	TRBJ2-3	NA	NA	CATSGGGGTDTQYF	TGTGCCACCAGCGGCGGCGGGGGCACAGATACGCAGTATTTT
TRBV7-8	TRBJ1-6	NA	NA	CASSLDISSPLHF	TGTGCCAGCAGCTTAGATATTAGTTCACCCCTCCACTTT
TRBV18	TRBJ1-4	few	NA	CASSARSAGGNEKLFF	TGTGCCAGCTCAGCACGATCGGCGGGTGGGAATGAAAAACTGTTTTTT
TRBV5-6	TRBJ2-7	few	NA	CASSVWTDPYEQYF	TGTGCCAGCAGCGTATGGACAGATCCCTACGAGCAGTACTTC
TRBV27	TRBJ2-1	once	TRBD2	CASSLSSSGIYNEQFF	TGTGCCAGCAGTTTATCGTCTAGCGGGATCTACAATGAGCAGTTCTTC
TRBV6-2/TRBV6-3	TRBJ1-2	NA	TRBD1	CASSWRTGANYGYTF	TGTGCCAGCAGTTGGCGGACAGGGGCTAACTATGGCTACACCTTC